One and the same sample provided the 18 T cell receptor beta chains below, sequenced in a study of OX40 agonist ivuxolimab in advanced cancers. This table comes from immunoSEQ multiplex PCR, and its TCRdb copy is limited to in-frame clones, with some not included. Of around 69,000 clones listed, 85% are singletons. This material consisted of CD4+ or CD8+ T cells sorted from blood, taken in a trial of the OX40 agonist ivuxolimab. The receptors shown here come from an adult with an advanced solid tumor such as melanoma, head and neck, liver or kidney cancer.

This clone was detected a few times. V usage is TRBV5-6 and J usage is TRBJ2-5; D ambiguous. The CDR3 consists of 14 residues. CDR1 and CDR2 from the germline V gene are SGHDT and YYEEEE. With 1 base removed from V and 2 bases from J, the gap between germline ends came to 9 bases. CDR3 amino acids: CASSLQPTQETQYF. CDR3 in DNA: TGTGCCAGCAGCTTGCAGCCCACTCAAGAGACCCAGTACTTC.

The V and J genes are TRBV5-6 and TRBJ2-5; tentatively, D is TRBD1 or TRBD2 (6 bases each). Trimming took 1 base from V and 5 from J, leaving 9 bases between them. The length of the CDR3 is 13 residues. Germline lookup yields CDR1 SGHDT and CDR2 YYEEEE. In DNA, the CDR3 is TGTGCCAGCAGCTTGATAGGGGGGGAGACCCAGTACTTC. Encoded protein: CASSLIGGETQYF.

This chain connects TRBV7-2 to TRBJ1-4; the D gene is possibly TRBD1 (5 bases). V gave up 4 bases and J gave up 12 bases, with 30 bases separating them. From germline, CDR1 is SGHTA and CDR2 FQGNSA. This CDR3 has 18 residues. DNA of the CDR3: TGTGCCAGCAGCTCTGGATCGGGAATTAGAACTGACAGTGGGCAACTGTTTTTT. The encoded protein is CASSSGSGIRTDSGQLFF.

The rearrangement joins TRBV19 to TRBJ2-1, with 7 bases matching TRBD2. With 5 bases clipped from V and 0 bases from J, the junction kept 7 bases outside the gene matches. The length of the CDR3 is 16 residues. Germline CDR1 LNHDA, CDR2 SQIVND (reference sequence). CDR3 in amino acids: CASSSERGYSYNEQFF. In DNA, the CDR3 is TGTGCCAGTAGTTCCGAGCGGGGCTACTCCTACAATGAGCAGTTCTTC.

CDR3 sequence reads: CASSRAWGTGYGYTF. The CDR3 region has the DNA TGTGCCAGCAGCCGAGCTTGGGGCACGGGATATGGCTACACCTTC. V and J are TRBV14 and TRBJ1-2; D perhaps matches TRBD1 (5 bases). This CDR3 region has 15 residues. Trimming took 4 bases from V and 5 from J, leaving 17 bases between them. Germline CDR1 and CDR2: SGHDN and FVKESK.

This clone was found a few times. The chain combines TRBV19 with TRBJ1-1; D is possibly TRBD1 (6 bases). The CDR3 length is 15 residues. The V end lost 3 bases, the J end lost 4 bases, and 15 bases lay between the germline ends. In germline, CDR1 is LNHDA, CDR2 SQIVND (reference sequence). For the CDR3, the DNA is TGTGCCAGTAGTATGAAGGCGGGGGCTGGCACTGAAGCTTTCTTT. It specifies CASSMKAGAGTEAFF. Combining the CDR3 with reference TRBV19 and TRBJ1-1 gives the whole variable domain DGGITQSPKYLFRKEGQNVTLSCEQNLNHDAMYWYRQDPGQGLRLIYYSQIVNDFQKGDIAEGYSVSREKKESFPLTVTSAQKNPTAFYLCASSMKAGAGTEAFFGQGTRLTVV.

This CDR3 is CASSKEASNSPLHF. CDR3 DNA sequence: TGTGCCAGCAGCAAAGAGGCGTCTAATTCACCCCTCCACTTT. The V call is TRBV21-1, the J call TRBJ1-6. TRBV21-1 has pseudogene status. This CDR3 is 14 amino acids long.

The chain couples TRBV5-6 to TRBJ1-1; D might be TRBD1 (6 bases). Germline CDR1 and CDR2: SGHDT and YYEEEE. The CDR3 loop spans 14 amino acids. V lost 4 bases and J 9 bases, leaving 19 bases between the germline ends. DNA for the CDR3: TGTGCCAGCAGCGGAGGGGGGGCGGCTCCCCAAGCTTTCTTT. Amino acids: CASSGGGAAPQAFF.

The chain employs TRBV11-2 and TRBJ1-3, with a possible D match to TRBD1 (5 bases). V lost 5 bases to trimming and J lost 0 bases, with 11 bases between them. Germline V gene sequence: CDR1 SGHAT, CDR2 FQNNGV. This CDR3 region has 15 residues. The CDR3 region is CASSPGTHSGNTIYF. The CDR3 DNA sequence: TGTGCCAGCAGCCCCGGGACCCACTCTGGAAACACCATATATTTT.

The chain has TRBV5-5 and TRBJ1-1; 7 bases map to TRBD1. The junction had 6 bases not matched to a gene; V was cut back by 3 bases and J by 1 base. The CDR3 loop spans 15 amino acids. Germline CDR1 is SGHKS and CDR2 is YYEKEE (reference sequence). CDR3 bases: TGTGCCAGCAGCTCAGAGGGGGCCTGGAACACTGAAGCTTTCTTT. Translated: CASSSEGAWNTEAFF.

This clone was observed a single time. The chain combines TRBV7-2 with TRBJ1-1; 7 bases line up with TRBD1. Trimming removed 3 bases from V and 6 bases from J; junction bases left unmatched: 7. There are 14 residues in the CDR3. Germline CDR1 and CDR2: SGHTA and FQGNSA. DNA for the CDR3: TGTGCCAGCAGCTTCCAGGGGGGGGGCCCTGAAGCTTTCTTT. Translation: CASSFQGGGPEAFF.

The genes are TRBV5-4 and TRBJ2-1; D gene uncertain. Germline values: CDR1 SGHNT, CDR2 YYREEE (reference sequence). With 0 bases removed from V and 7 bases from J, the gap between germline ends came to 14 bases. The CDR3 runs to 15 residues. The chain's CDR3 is CASSLVVSVVNEQFF. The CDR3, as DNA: TGTGCCAGCAGCTTGGTTGTCTCTGTTGTGAATGAGCAGTTCTTC. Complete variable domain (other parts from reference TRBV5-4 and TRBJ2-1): ETGVTQSPTHLIKTRGQQVTLRCSSQSGHNTVSWYQQALGQGPQFIFQYYREEENGRGNFPPRFSGLQFPNYSSELNVNALELDDSALYLCASSLVVSVVNEQFFGPGTRLTVL.

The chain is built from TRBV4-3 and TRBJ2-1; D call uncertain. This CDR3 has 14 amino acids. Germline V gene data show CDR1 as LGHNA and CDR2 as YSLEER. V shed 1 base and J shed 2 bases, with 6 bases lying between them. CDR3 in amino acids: CASSQVPPYNEQFF. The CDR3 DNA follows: TGCGCCAGCAGCCAAGTTCCCCCCTACAATGAGCAGTTCTTC.

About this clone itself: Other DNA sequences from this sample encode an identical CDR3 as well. The CDR3 protein is CASSVDGGRNSPLHF. For the CDR3, the DNA is TGTGCCAGCAGCGTAGATGGGGGGAGGAATTCACCCCTCCACTTT. The chain has TRBV9 and TRBJ1-6; maybe TRBD1 (5 bases). CDR1 and CDR2 from the germline V gene are SGDLS and YYNGEE. Deletions cut 0 bases from V and 7 bases from J, with 11 bases between. The CDR3 covers 15 residues.

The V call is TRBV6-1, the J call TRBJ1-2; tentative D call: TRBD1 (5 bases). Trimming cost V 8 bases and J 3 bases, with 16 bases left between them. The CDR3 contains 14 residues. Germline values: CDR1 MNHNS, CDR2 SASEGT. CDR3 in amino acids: CASGVAGPDYGYTF. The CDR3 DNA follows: TGTGCCAGCGGGGTGGCAGGGCCGGACTATGGCTACACCTTC.

CDR3 loop: CASSPGGEGIEKLFF. In DNA form, the CDR3 reads TGTGCCAGCAGCCCCGGGGGGGAAGGGATCGAAAAACTGTTTTTT. This chain uses TRBV7-3 with TRBJ1-4, with D maybe TRBD1 (5 bases). The CDR3 loop spans 15 amino acids. Germline V gene sequence: CDR1 SGHTA, CDR2 FQGTGA. The V end was cut by 5 bases, the J end by 8 bases, with 18 bases between.

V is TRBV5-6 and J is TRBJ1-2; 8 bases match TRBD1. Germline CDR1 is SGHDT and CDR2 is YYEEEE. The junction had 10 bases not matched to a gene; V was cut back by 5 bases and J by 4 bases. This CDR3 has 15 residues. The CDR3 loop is CASRGADRGFYGYTF. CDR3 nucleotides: TGTGCCAGCAGGGGGGCCGACAGGGGTTTCTATGGCTACACCTTC.

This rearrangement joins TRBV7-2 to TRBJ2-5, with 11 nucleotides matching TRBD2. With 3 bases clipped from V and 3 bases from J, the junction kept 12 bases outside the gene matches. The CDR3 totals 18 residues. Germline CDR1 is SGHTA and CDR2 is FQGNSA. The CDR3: CASSFSSGGPGSKETQYF. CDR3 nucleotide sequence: TGTGCCAGCAGCTTCTCTAGCGGGGGGCCAGGGTCAAAAGAGACCCAGTACTTC.